The 17 T cell receptor beta chains given below trace back to one sample, sequenced in a study of blood T cell repertoires in COVID-19. Sequencing was performed with immunoSEQ multiplex PCR; in TCRdb, only in-frame clones are kept and a portion is missing. The table has a few hundred thousand clones, around 91% seen once. The sample comprised PBMCs or T cells enriched from blood (not recorded which). The source of these receptors is a woman aged 18-29 years with acute COVID-19.

The rearrangement joins TRBV5-1 to TRBJ2-3; TRBD2 aligns across 10 bases. In germline, CDR1 is SGHRS, CDR2 YFSETQ. V lost 3 bases, J lost 0 bases, and 13 bases stayed unmatched. CDR3 length: 19 amino acids. CDR3 in DNA: TGCGCCAGCAGCTCCAGGGGGCTTATAGCGGGAGGAAGCACAGATACGCAGTATTTT. It yields the protein CASSSRGLIAGGSTDTQYF.

The chain has TRBV15 and TRBJ1-5; 10 nucleotides align to TRBD1. J was trimmed by 2 bases and V by 6 bases; bases with no gene match: 4. Germline assignment: CDR1 LNHNV and CDR2 YYDKDF (reference sequence). The CDR3 runs 15 residues. The CDR3, as DNA: TGTGCCACCAGACGGGACAGGGGAGGCAATCAGCCCCAGCATTTT. This gives the protein CATRRDRGGNQPQHF. Based on the CDR3 plus reference TRBV15 and TRBJ1-5, the full variable domain is DAMVIQNPRYQVTQFGKPVTLSCSQTLNHNVMYWYQQKSSQAPKLLFHYYDKDFNNEADTPDNFQSRRPNTSFCFLDIRSPGLGDTAMYLCATRRDRGGNQPQHFGDGTRLSIL.

This sequence joins TRBV27 and TRBJ2-7, with D hard to call. Per germline, CDR1 MNHEY and CDR2 SMNVEV (reference sequence). The CDR3 is made up of 13 amino acids. V shed 0 bases and J shed 3 bases, with 6 bases lying between them. Here the CDR3 DNA reads TGTGCCAGCAGTTTATCGGCCAACTACGAGCAGTACTTC. Protein product: CASSLSANYEQYF.

Only one count was recorded for this clone. The chain has TRBV2 and TRBJ1-1; 7 bases agree with TRBD1. Germline assignment: CDR1 SNHLY and CDR2 FYNNEI. This CDR3 spans 15 amino acids. J gave up 0 bases and V 6 bases, and 7 bases lay outside the gene matches. The CDR3 DNA follows: TGTGCCAGCAGAAGAGGGGGCAGTTTGAACACTGAAGCTTTCTTT. Residues: CASRRGGSLNTEAFF.

The V call is TRBV2, the J call TRBJ1-1; 8 positions match TRBD1. V was pared by 11 bases and J by 3 bases, with 5 bases of the junction left unmatched. CDR3 length: 12 residues. Germline-derived CDR1 and CDR2 are SNHLY and FYNNEI. The CDR3 sequence is CAGTGGYTEAFF. DNA for the CDR3: TGTGCCGGAACAGGGGGGTACACTGAAGCTTTCTTT.

The CDR3 DNA follows: TGCAGCGTTGAAGGTGGGCTCGAGCAGTACTTC. The encoded protein is CSVEGGLEQYF. The chain carries TRBV29-1 and TRBJ2-7; D is unclear. Germline lookup yields CDR1 SQVTM and CDR2 ANQGSEA. The V and J ends lost 1 base and 6 bases respectively, with 7 bases between them. CDR3 length equals 11 residues.

The chain carries TRBV2 and TRBJ2-7; D not resolved. V gave up 6 bases and J gave up 3 bases, with 6 bases separating them. This CDR3 has 11 residues. The germline CDR1 and CDR2 sequences are SNHLY and FYNNEI. CDR3 coding DNA: TGTGCCAGCAGACTGAACTACGAGCAGTACTTC. Translation: CASRLNYEQYF.

DNA for the CDR3: TGTGCCAGCAGCGAGGCCGGGAAAGAGCAGTACTTC. This encodes CASSEAGKEQYF. The chain links TRBV28 to TRBJ2-7; possibly TRBD2 for D (5 bases). V lost 6 bases, J lost 7 bases, and 13 bases lay in between. The CDR3 spans 12 residues. The germline gives CDR1 MDHEN, CDR2 SYDVKM.

The rearrangement links TRBV27 to TRBJ2-5; TRBD1 matches at 8 bases. Losses at the gene ends were 2 bases for V and 4 bases for J; bases not matched to a gene: 3. Germline CDR1 MNHEY, CDR2 SMNVEV (reference sequence). This CDR3 contains 14 residues. Here the CDR3 DNA reads TGTGCCAGCAGTTTAAGGGACAGGTTAGAGACCCAGTACTTC. Its protein is CASSLRDRLETQYF.

The chain links TRBV27 to TRBJ1-6; 7 positions agree with TRBD1. Unmatched junction bases numbered 6, after V lost 0 bases and J lost 4 bases. This CDR3 has 17 residues. From germline, CDR1 is MNHEY and CDR2 SMNVEV (reference sequence). The CDR3 region is CASSLSPGTAYNSPLHF. The CDR3 coding sequence is TGTGCCAGCAGTTTATCCCCCGGGACAGCATATAATTCACCCCTCCACTTT.

The V and J genes are TRBV6-1 and TRBJ2-2; no firm D call. Germline CDR1 and CDR2: MNHNS and SASEGT. V lost 2 bases and J lost 4, with 8 bases in between. This CDR3 has 14 amino acids. DNA of the CDR3: TGTGCCAGCAGTGAATGGGCCCTCACCGGGGAGCTGTTTTTT. Its protein is CASSEWALTGELFF.

As concerns this clone: Within the sample, other DNA sequences also encode this same CDR3. V is TRBV4-3 and J is TRBJ2-1, with 8 bases fitting TRBD2. CDR3 length equals 15 residues. After removal of 3 bases from V and 4 bases from J, the junction contained 5 bases not matched to a gene. Germline V lookup: CDR1 LGHNA, CDR2 YSLEER. CDR3 region: CASSQGSGIYNEQFF. The DNA for the CDR3 is TGCGCCAGCAGCCAGGGTAGCGGGATTTACAATGAGCAGTTCTTC.

The chain carries TRBV2 and TRBJ2-3; D gene ambiguous. In germline, CDR1 is SNHLY, CDR2 FYNNEI. The ends were cut back, 7 bases at V and 0 bases at J, with 2 bases in the middle. CDR3 length: 11 amino acids. In DNA, the CDR3 is TGTGCCAGCACAAGCACAGATACGCAGTATTTT. Residues: CASTSTDTQYF. The variable domain in full, completed from reference TRBV2 and TRBJ2-3, reads EPEVTQTPSHQVTQMGQEVILRCVPISNHLYFYWYRQILGQKVEFLVSFYNNEISEKSEIFDDQFSVERPDGSNFTLKIRSTKLEDSAMYFCASTSTDTQYFGPGTRLTVL.

The J gene is TRBJ2-7, the V gene TRBV7-3; 7 bases are shared with TRBD1. Germline assignment: CDR1 SGHTA and CDR2 FQGTGA. Unmatched junction bases numbered 10, after V lost 8 bases and J lost 3 bases. The CDR3 contains 14 residues. DNA for the CDR3: TGTGCCAGCTCAAGGACCGGGACAGACTACGAGCAGTACTTC. The encoded protein is CASSRTGTDYEQYF.

V usage is TRBV7-9 and J usage is TRBJ1-5, with D unclear. Trimming took off 5 bases at V and 7 bases at J, with 15 bases between the two ends. Germline V gives CDR1 SEHNR, CDR2 FQNEAQ (reference sequence). There are 14 residues in the CDR3. CDR3 coding DNA: TGTGCCAGCAGCGGTGACTCGTCCGGGCAGCCCCAGCATTTT. Amino acids: CASSGDSSGQPQHF.

V gene TRBV15 combines with J gene TRBJ2-5; D perhaps matches TRBD2 (5 bases). The CDR3 runs to 13 residues. V lost 5 bases to trimming and J lost 3 bases, with 10 bases between them. Germline V gene lookup returns CDR1 LNHNV and CDR2 YYDKDF (reference sequence). This CDR3 reads CATSFNGKETQYF. DNA for the CDR3: TGTGCCACCAGCTTTAACGGGAAAGAGACCCAGTACTTC.

The chain joins TRBV19 to TRBJ1-2, with D perhaps matching TRBD1 (6 bases). V lost 3 bases, J lost 6 bases, and 23 bases lay in between. The CDR3 has 17 amino acids. Germline CDR1 LNHDA, CDR2 SQIVND (reference sequence). CDR3 coding DNA: TGTGCCAGTAGTATTAACTCCCAGGGGCTGATTATGCATGGCTACACCTTC. It yields the protein CASSINSQGLIMHGYTF.